The 8 T cell receptor beta chains reported below all come from one sample, sequenced in a study of T cell responses to AZD1222 COVID-19 vaccine. TCRdb's copy holds only in-frame clones and misses some; the assay was immunoSEQ multiplex PCR. Seen here are roughly 150,000 clones, 70% to 90% observed once, and the top ten hold 3% to 4.5%. Sequences were derived from peripheral blood, sampled on day 0 of AZD1222 vaccination. All receptors come from an adult in good health.

J is TRBJ2-5 and V is TRBV30, with 10 bases lining up with TRBD2. Germline lookup yields CDR1 GTSNPN and CDR2 SVGIG (reference sequence). J gave up 4 bases and V 5 bases, and 7 bases lay outside the gene matches. CDR3 length equals 14 residues. In nucleotides, the CDR3 is TGTGCCTGGCAATCTAGCGGGAGACGAGAGACCCAGTACTTC. Its translation is CAWQSSGRRETQYF.

This chain connects TRBV6-5 to TRBJ1-3, with D possibly TRBD1 on 6 matching bases. Trimming pared 6 bases from V and 3 bases from J, leaving 15 bases between. Germline CDR1 MNHEY, CDR2 SVGAGI. This CDR3 comprises 15 residues. CDR3 residues: CASRQGQFGGNTIYF. The CDR3 DNA reads as TGTGCCAGCAGACAAGGACAGTTTGGTGGAAACACCATATATTTT.

The V call is TRBV6-4, the J call TRBJ1-2, with 9 bases matching TRBD1. The CDR3 extends over 15 amino acids. J was trimmed by 6 bases and V by 4 bases; bases with no gene match: 9. Germline CDR1 MRHNA, CDR2 SNTAGT. CDR3 nucleotides: TGTGCCAGCAGTGTTTCGGAGACAGGGGGAAATGGCTACACCTTC. As protein: CASSVSETGGNGYTF.

The rearrangement uses TRBV7-2 and TRBJ1-3, with 9 bases that match TRBD1. The CDR3 is 16 residues long. Germline V gene sequence: CDR1 SGHTA, CDR2 FQGNSA. The V and J ends lost 4 bases and 4 bases, in that order; junction bases with no gene match: 8. CDR3 region: CASSSGTGSVGNTIYF. DNA for the CDR3: TGTGCCAGCAGCTCCGGGACAGGGTCGGTCGGAAACACCATATATTTT.

The rearrangement joins TRBV19 to TRBJ1-1; tentative D call: TRBD1 (6 bases). This CDR3 is built from 13 residues. V was pared by 8 bases and J by 1 base, with 11 bases between. The germline V gene encodes CDR1 LNHDA and CDR2 SQIVND (reference sequence). The CDR3 nucleotides read TGTGCCAGTTCGCTACAGGGGAACACTGAAGCTTTCTTT. The encoded protein is CASSLQGNTEAFF.

This chain joins TRBV15 and TRBJ1-3; D gene ambiguous. From germline, CDR1 is LNHNV and CDR2 YYDKDF (reference sequence). Trimming cost V 0 bases and J 4 bases, with 7 bases left between them. This CDR3 has 14 amino acids. CDR3 in amino acids: CATSRDIRGNTIYF. The DNA for the CDR3 is TGTGCCACCAGCAGAGATATCCGGGGAAACACCATATATTTT.

V usage is TRBV5-1 and J usage is TRBJ2-7, with 9 positions matching TRBD2. This CDR3 is built from 15 residues. V was clipped by 0 bases and J by 4 bases; unmatched bases: 5. From germline, CDR1 is SGHRS and CDR2 YFSETQ. The CDR3 is CASSLGRGRGYEQYF. The DNA for the CDR3 is TGCGCCAGCAGCTTGGGACGCGGGAGGGGTTACGAGCAGTACTTC.

V is TRBV7-2 and J is TRBJ2-7; TRBD1 matches 9 bases. Trimming cost V 5 bases and J 2 bases; bases outside gene matches: 7. CDR1 and CDR2 (germline): SGHTA, FQGNSA. CDR3 length: 15 amino acids. The CDR3 region is CASSIHRDRAYEQYF. In DNA form, the CDR3 reads TGTGCCAGCAGCATCCACCGGGACAGGGCCTACGAGCAGTACTTC.